Given below is one TCR beta chain in context. The clone's antigen remains unknown. Per-nucleotide qualities are absent, and no much larger clonotype sits a single base away. Collaborating institutions collected whole blood in K2EDTA tubes following their own protocols. For TCRbeta analysis, collaborator samples were shipped as frozen whole blood, as isolated PBMCs, or as DNA extracted from either sample type. The sample originates from a study of blood T cell repertoires in COVID-19 (dated by TCRdb to the early 2020s). For context, the study as a whole: Collaborator samples came from the United States, Italy and Spain and covered acute and convalescent phases of COVID-19. Samples came from the ongoing ImmuneRACE study (first 160 participants) plus 1,254 subjects from 6 global collaborators. Sample metadata almost always included a de-identified subject ID, COVID-19 status, age in years and sex. Subjects who had been exposed to COVID-19, were actively infected with it, or had recovered from it provided the deeply sampled blood TCRbeta repertoires that made up the dataset. The repertoires were released in a freely available public database meant as a resource for research on the immune response to SARS-CoV-2. The prospective study material was composed of cDNA or gDNA derived from T cells, B-cell-depleted T cells, or PBMCs. Where available, HLA class I and class II types were taken from metadata supplied by the sample provider and were not determined by assay-based typing. Beyond this particular receptor, the publication reports: The quantity of clinical and demographic metadata differed by source and by participant and was supplied without curation.

The CDR3 spans 14 residues, from the cysteine through the phenylalanine. Here the CDR3 DNA is all that survives: 42 bases in frame from base 1. V and J are trimmed by 4 bases and 4 bases, and the gene matches miss 4 bases of the junction. As encoded in the germline V gene (reference sequence), CDR1 is GTSNPN while CDR2 is SVGIG. TCRbeta CDR3 regions were amplified from genomic DNA by means of the immunoSEQ Assay, a bias-controlled multiplex PCR. In the paper's pipeline: The number of nucleated cells in each sample was estimated by amplification of reference gene primers within the assay. To quantify the absolute abundance of each unique TCRbeta CDR3 rearrangement, sequence reads were collapsed and filtered. For each sample, productive Simpson clonality was calculated by taking the square root of Simpson's diversity index across productive rearrangements. The clones in this table, taken by TCRdb from immuneACCESS, are in-frame only. Not every clone is retained; where verified, under half of the shortfall comes from an unresolved V gene, and the cause of the rest is unknown. The D gene and trimming were derived from the DNA, and the V and J assignments and clone size from that table. The sample table records some 670,000 clones; just under 90% of these occur just once. The top ten clones comprise around 0.3% of the sample.

Input material: peripheral blood. The chain is encoded by TRBV30 joined to TRBJ2-1; the junction holds 10 bases that match TRBD2. The sequence was collected from a young woman with acute or convalescent COVID-19. For the CDR3, the sequence is CAWTILAGYNEQFF. In nucleotide form, the sequence is TGTGCCTGGACTATACTAGCGGGGTACAATGAGCAGTTCTTC.